These T cell receptor beta chains were read from a single sample in a study of blood T cell repertoires in COVID-19. The protocol was immunoSEQ multiplex PCR, while the TCRdb copy is restricted to in-frame clones and leaves out a portion. The table shows 250,000 to 300,000 clones, with roughly 85% occurring only once. Material: peripheral blood. These receptors all come from a man aged 60 to 69 who had recovered from COVID-19. The CDR3 runs from the conserved cysteine through the conserved F or W. The D gene is left open where the match is weak. Clone size, where shown, is once, few, many, or a class for clones that have expanded.

. TRBD2 TRBJ2-7 TRBV2 TGTGCCAGCAGTGAGCGGGAGGTTTCTTACGAGCAGTACTTC CASSEREVSYEQYF
. . TRBJ2-2 TRBV19 TGTGCCAGTAGTATCCAGGTCAGGGGGGCCGGGGAGCTGTTTTTT CASSIQVRGAGELFF
once . TRBJ2-3 TRBV11-3 TGTGCCAGCAGCTTAGATCCTGCAGATACGCAGTATTTT CASSLDPADTQYF
few TRBD2 TRBJ2-7 TRBV5-1 TGCGCCAGCAGCTCTGGACTAGCGGGAGGCCCGCGCTCCTACGAGCAGTACTTC CASSSGLAGGPRSYEQYF
. . TRBJ2-7 TRBV2 TGTGCCAGCCTTATGCCTAGGCGACCCTACGAGCAGTACTTC CASLMPRRPYEQYF
. TRBD1 TRBJ1-6 TRBV3-1/TRBV3-2 TGTGCCAGCAGCCAAGACGGGACAGGGCGTTCACCCCTCCACTTT CASSQDGTGRSPLHF
. . TRBJ2-7 TRBV30 TGTGCCCGCTCGAGGGGGGGCTACGAGCAGTACTTC CARSRGGYEQYF
. TRBD2 TRBJ2-7 TRBV7-9 TGTGCCAGCACCTCTTGGGGACTAGCGGTCTACGAGCAGTACTTC CASTSWGLAVYEQYF
. . TRBJ1-3 TRBV4-2 TGTGCCAGCAGCCAAGATGTCTCGAGTTACTCTGGAAACACCATATATTTT CASSQDVSSYSGNTIYF
. TRBD2 TRBJ2-4 TRBV18 TGTGCCAGCTCACCACTTTCTGGGACTAGCGGGGGGACAAACATTCAGTACTTC CASSPLSGTSGGTNIQYF
. . TRBJ1-3 TRBV7-7 TGTGCTAGCAGCCCGCTTCAGGGACTTGGAAACACCATATATTTT CASSPLQGLGNTIYF
. . TRBJ1-2 TRBV5-1 TGCGCCAGCAGCTTGCTGCTGACAGGCAACTATGGCTACACCTTC CASSLLLTGNYGYTF
. . TRBJ2-6 TRBV7-3 TGTGCCAGCAGCTTACCAGACTCTGGGGCCAACGTCCTGACTTTC CASSLPDSGANVLTF
. . TRBJ2-3 TRBV6-5 TGTGCCAGCAGTTACTCGACCCAGGGGATGAAAAGGACGCAGTATTTT CASSYSTQGMKRTQYF
. . TRBJ1-2 TRBV18 TGTGCCAGCTCACCGGACAGTTATAACGTTGGCTACACCTTC CASSPDSYNVGYTF
. . TRBJ2-1 TRBV15 TGTGCCACCAGCGCCGGGAGAGGGCCGAGGGTAAAGGATGAGCAGTTCTTC CATSAGRGPRVKDEQFF
. TRBD2 TRBJ2-2 TRBV4-1 TGCGCCAGCAGCCAAGAAGACGGGGGGGACACTTCGAACACCGGGGAGCTGTTTTTT CASSQEDGGDTSNTGELFF
. . TRBJ2-3 TRBV27 TGTGCCAGCAGTCGAGCCGCAGATACGCAGTATTTT CASSRAADTQYF
. . TRBJ1-4 TRBV5-1 TGCGCCAGCAGCCTGGGCCAGGTAGCAACTAATGAAAAACTGTTTTTT CASSLGQVATNEKLFF
. TRBD2 TRBJ2-7 TRBV11-2 TGTGCCAGCAGCTCCGGACTAGCGGGATCTGGCGAGCAGTACTTC CASSSGLAGSGEQYF
. . TRBJ1-4 TRBV6-5 TGTGCCAGCGGCGGGGGGCGAGGTGAAAAACTGTTTTTT CASGGGRGEKLFF
. TRBD2 TRBJ2-2 TRBV5-1 TGCGCCAGCAGCTTGGCTGGACTAGCGGGCCGTGGGTACACCGGGGAGCTGTTTTTT CASSLAGLAGRGYTGELFF
. . TRBJ2-1 TRBV7-2 TGTGCCAGCAGCTTGGGGACATACTACAATGAGCAGTTCTTC CASSLGTYYNEQFF
. . TRBJ1-2 TRBV9 TGTGCCAGCAGCGTCGGACAGCACTATGGCTACACCTTC CASSVGQHYGYTF
. . TRBJ2-1 TRBV10-1 TGCGCCAGCAGTGAGCCGTTCAATGAGCAGTTCTTC CASSEPFNEQFF
. TRBD2 TRBJ2-1 TRBV5-1 TGCGCCAGCAGCCCTCGGACTAGCGGGGGGGCCGTTGAGCAGTTCTTC CASSPRTSGGAVEQFF
few TRBD1 TRBJ1-6 TRBV28 TGTGCCAGCAGTTTCGGGGGACAGCGGAATTCACCCCTCCACTTT CASSFGGQRNSPLHF
. TRBD1 TRBJ1-6 TRBV7-6 TGTGCCAGCAGCTTAGGGGGACAGGGTCGTAATTCACCCCTCCACTTT CASSLGGQGRNSPLHF
. TRBD2 TRBJ2-1 TRBV5-1 TGCGCCAGCAGCTCGGGACTAGCGGGAGTGAATGAGCAGTTCTTC CASSSGLAGVNEQFF
. . TRBJ1-2 TRBV27 TGTGCCAGCAGGACGGGGGGCGCCGGCGACTATGGCTACACCTTC CASRTGGAGDYGYTF
. TRBD2 TRBJ2-2 TRBV27 TGTGCCAGCAGTTCCGGGACTAAGGCCGGGGAGCTGTTTTTT CASSSGTKAGELFF
. . TRBJ2-5 TRBV5-1 TGCGCCAGCGCCGATTCCCCGGTGGAGACCCAGTACTTC CASADSPVETQYF
few . TRBJ1-5 TRBV19 TGTGCCAGTAGTATCCAATACGACAGGCCTAGCAATCAGCCCCAGCATTTT CASSIQYDRPSNQPQHF
. TRBD2 TRBJ2-6 TRBV19 TGTGCCAGTACCCCCCCGCGGGGGACCGGGGCCAACGTCCTGACTTTC CASTPPRGTGANVLTF
. TRBD2 TRBJ2-7 TRBV7-9 TGTGCCAGCAGCTTTAGCGGGCCGTCTGACGAGCAGTACTTC CASSFSGPSDEQYF
. . TRBJ1-1 TRBV15 TGTGCCACCAGCAGAGATAGGGCGGGGAAAAGATATGTGGGCACTGAAGCTTTCTTT CATSRDRAGKRYVGTEAFF
. . TRBJ2-3 TRBV5-4 TGTGCCAGCAGCGGCGGACAGCCAGCAGATACGCAGTATTTT CASSGGQPADTQYF
. TRBD1 TRBJ2-7 TRBV12-5 TGTGCTAGTGGTTTGGTACGGTCCCAGGGGGCCTACGAGCAGTACTTC CASGLVRSQGAYEQYF
. . TRBJ2-7 TRBV5-1 TGCGCCAGCAGCGTTCTTAGCGCTCGGGAGCAGCACTTC CASSVLSAREQHF
. . TRBJ2-5 TRBV9 TGTGCCAGCAGCGTAGGGCTAGGCCGCCAAGAGACCCAGTACTTC CASSVGLGRQETQYF
once TRBD1 TRBJ2-3 TRBV6-6 TGTGCAAGCAAGGAGGGACAGGGGAAGGCAGATACGCAGTATTTT CASKEGQGKADTQYF
. . TRBJ1-2 TRBV19 TGTGCCAGTATGGAGATTCGCCAGGGCGGGGGGTATGGCTACACCTTC CASMEIRQGGGYGYTF
. . TRBJ1-2 TRBV28 TGTGCCAGCAGTTTAGGGAGATTCTATGGCTACACCTTC CASSLGRFYGYTF
. TRBD1 TRBJ1-2 TRBV29-1 TGCAGCGTTGAGAAGGGGGCTGAAGGCTACACCTTC CSVEKGAEGYTF
once TRBD2 TRBJ2-1 TRBV28 TGTGCCAGCAGTCGTAGCGGGAGCTCCTACAATGAGCAGTTCTTC CASSRSGSSYNEQFF
. TRBD1 TRBJ1-4 TRBV5-4 TGTGCCAGCAGCTCCCCGACAGGGGCTAATGAAAAACTGTTTTTT CASSSPTGANEKLFF